This T cell receptor (beta chain) is drawn from a study of T cell clonotyping in hematopoietic cell transplantation (TCRdb year 2021). Looking at the study overall: In the study, around 140 blood samples were gathered from 30 to 40 consecutive transplant recipients and their related donors. Patients were recruited between late 2015 and January 2017 and followed until September 2020 or death. The paper as a whole reports these results and caveats: Inverse Simpson Index values from donors and from recipients before transplant predicted broader TCR repertoire diversity after transplant. After transplant, TCR diversity in recipients dropped, and pathologically expanded clonotypes climbed progressively between day 30 and day 180. Recipient repertoires showed only a small fraction of overlap with donor repertoires, and over 95% appeared de novo at the given depth. Sample size was limited, and cells were not sorted, so CD4 and CD8 repertoire contributions could not be separated.

The V end loses 8 bases and the J end loses 6 bases, and a stretch of 11 bases separates them. The germline V gene (reference sequence) specifies MNHEY as CDR1 and SMNVEV as CDR2. The CDR3 runs 12 amino acids, cysteine and phenylalanine included. Of the read, only the CDR3 DNA is kept; its 36 bases are in frame from base 1. Related transplant donors provided blood samples for TCR beta sequencing. Nuclei Lysis Solution was used to extract genomic DNA from fresh or cryopreserved unfractionated peripheral blood mononuclear cells. This clone appeared a few times. Its antigen is not yet known. Within one base of it there is no much larger clone, and no base qualities were kept. The immunoSEQ assay, a bias-controlled multiplex PCR with V- and J-specific primers, was used to amplify TCR beta CDR3 regions from genomic DNA. In a second PCR step, the CDR3 amplicons were tagged with a proprietary barcode plus Illumina adapter sequences. CDR3 libraries were sequenced on an Illumina MiSeq instrument. In the source study's methods: Export and quality control were handled in immunoSEQ Analyzer 3.0, while downstream analyses relied on R Bioconductor and Immunarch. Repertoire metrics were calculated using only productive rearrangements within the normalized downsampled data set. Pathologically expanded clonotypes were defined as those larger than 5 templates in the normalized cohort. The Inverse Simpson Index was used to measure repertoire diversity. To capture all clonotypes, the CMV-specificity analyses were run on the non-normalized data set. TCRdb's version of the immuneACCESS table is confined to in-frame rearrangements and falls short of the full clone set. An unresolved V gene accounts for under half of the shortfall where checked; the remainder is of unknown origin. For V, J and clone size, that table is used; D and trimming come from the DNA. The sample contains around 12,000 clones, under 55% of them found a single time. Approximately 10% of the sample belongs to the ten largest clones.

The source of this sequence is a middle-aged man in good health. Some clones in this sample may be carry-over from other donors' samples. Rearrangement joined TRBV27 to TRBJ1-5; a tentative D call is TRBD1 (5 bases match). Source material: peripheral blood mononuclear cells. The sequence in DNA is TGTGCCAGCCAAGCAGGGCGTCAGCCCCAGCATTTT. This gives the protein CASQAGRQPQHF.